This T cell receptor beta chain was observed in a study of T-cell memory formation after mild COVID-19. The overall study: TCR clustering was largely donor specific.

The ends were cut back, 1 base at V and 8 bases at J, with 13 bases in the middle. Germline CDR1 SGHTA, CDR2 FQGNSA. The CDR3 spans 14 residues. A 5'RACE reaction primed in the constant segment made cDNA libraries of TCR alpha and TCR beta, and these carried sample barcodes and UMIs. TCRdb reprocessed the 5' RACE reads via MiXCR and lists one record per CDR3 protein. The table has roughly 380,000 distinct CDR3 sequences, 28% seen once; the top ten hold roughly 13%. This clonotype was counted a few times. As yet, its antigen is unknown. Study observations and caveats: For second-wave clones that peaked at day 37, SARS-CoV-2 specificity went unverified. Mainly in CM and EM were contracting CD4+ clones; CD8+ were in EMRA.

The rearrangement joins TRBV7-2 to TRBJ2-3; perhaps TRBD1 as D (7 bases). Sequencing used PBMCs or a T cell subset sorted from them (not recorded which). The sequence was obtained from an adult woman who had mild COVID-19 (a few samples of this study predate the infection). Cell type and time point are not known. CDR3 DNA sequence: TGTGCCAGCAGCTTAGTCTTCCAGGGGGGTACGCAGTATTTT. Residues: CASSLVFQGGTQYF.